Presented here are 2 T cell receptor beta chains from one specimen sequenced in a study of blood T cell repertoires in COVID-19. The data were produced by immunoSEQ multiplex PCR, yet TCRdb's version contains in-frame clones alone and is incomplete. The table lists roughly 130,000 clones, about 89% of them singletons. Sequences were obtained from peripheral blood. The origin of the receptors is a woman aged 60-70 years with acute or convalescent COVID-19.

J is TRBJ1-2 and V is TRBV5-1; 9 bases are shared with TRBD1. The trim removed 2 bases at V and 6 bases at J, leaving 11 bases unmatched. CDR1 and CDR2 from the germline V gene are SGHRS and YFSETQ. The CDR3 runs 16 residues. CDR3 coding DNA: TGCGCCAGCAGCTTATTCATCCTGGGACAGGGAGATGGCTACACCTTC. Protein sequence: CASSLFILGQGDGYTF.

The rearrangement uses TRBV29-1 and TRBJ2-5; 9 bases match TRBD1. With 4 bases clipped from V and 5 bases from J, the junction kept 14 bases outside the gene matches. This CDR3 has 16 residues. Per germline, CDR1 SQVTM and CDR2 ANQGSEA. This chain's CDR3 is CSVGVVGTGFLETQYF. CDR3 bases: TGCAGCGTTGGAGTGGTTGGGACAGGGTTTTTGGAGACCCAGTACTTC.